This TCR beta chain was sequenced for a study of siplizumab effects on memory and regulatory T cells. Study-level results: No naive or memory phenotype could be assigned to roughly 80-97% of proliferating clones.

Concerning this clone: Its matching antigen is unknown.

The protocol was immunoSEQ multiplex PCR, while the TCRdb copy is restricted to in-frame clones and leaves out a portion. The sample yields about 70,000 clones, over 80% seen once. This CDR3 has 12 residues. V lost 7 bases, J lost 4 bases, and 3 bases stayed unmatched. CDR1 is LNHDA, CDR2 SQIVND, per germline (reference sequence). The sample comprised Tregs sorted from blood. The chain recombines TRBV19 with TRBJ1-2; 7 bases align to TRBD1. The origin of this receptor is a human donor in good health. The CDR3 sequence: CASMEGAYGYTF. Written as DNA, the CDR3 is TGTGCCAGTATGGAGGGGGCCTATGGCTACACCTTC.